This TCR beta chain was sequenced for a study of blood T cell repertoires in COVID-19. Study at large: Samples of COVID-19 (acute and convalescent) were obtained from the United States, Italy and Spain. PBMCs, B-cell-depleted T cells, or T cells provided the cDNA or gDNA that made up the material.

With 2 bases removed from V and 5 bases from J, the gap between germline ends came to 10 bases. CDR1 is SGHKS and CDR2 is YYEKEE in the germline V gene (reference sequence). This CDR3 has 13 residues. This clone has only one observation. During active infection, Seattle patients enrolled and were then monitored through disease. Authors' processing steps: Amplification from reference gene primers served as the basis for estimated nucleated cell counts. Profiled with immunoSEQ multiplex PCR; TCRdb holds only in-frame clones, not every one. V and J calls and clone size are as listed in that table; D and trimming were resolved from the DNA. The table records about 56,000 clones, 72% of them present only once.

The chain employs TRBV5-5 and TRBJ1-1; no clear D gene. The source material was peripheral blood. This clonotype originated in a woman in her 70s with COVID-19, enrolled during active disease. The DNA for the CDR3 is TGTGCCAGCAGCTTTGTCGGGGAAACTGAAGCTTTCTTT. The encoded protein is CASSFVGETEAFF.